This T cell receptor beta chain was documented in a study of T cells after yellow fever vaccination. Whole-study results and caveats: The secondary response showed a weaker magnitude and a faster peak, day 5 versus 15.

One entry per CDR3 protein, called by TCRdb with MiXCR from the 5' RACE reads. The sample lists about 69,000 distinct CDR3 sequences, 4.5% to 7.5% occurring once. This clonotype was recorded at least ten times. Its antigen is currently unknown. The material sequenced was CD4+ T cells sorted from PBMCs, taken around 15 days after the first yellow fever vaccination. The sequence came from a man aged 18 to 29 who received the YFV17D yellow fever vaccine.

In nucleotides, the CDR3 is TGTGCCAGCAGTTTTCTACTTGGGGGGATTCCCGGGGAGCTGTTTTTT. Translated, it gives CASSFLLGGIPGELFF. This chain joins TRBV27 and TRBJ2-2; TRBD2 might be the D (6 bases). Germline V CDR1 and CDR2: MNHEY, SMNVEV (reference sequence). V was shortened by 3 bases and J by 6 bases, with 17 bases between the two germline ends. The CDR3 contains 16 residues.